This T cell receptor (beta chain) originates from a study of CD8 T cells in ankylosing spondylitis. There are many counts of this clonotype. Antigen: not known. Overall study results and limits: Several highly homologous variants made up a TCR beta motif, and this motif appeared characteristic of ankylosing spondylitis blood.

TCRdb reprocessed the 5' RACE reads via MiXCR and lists one record per CDR3 protein. The data show about 500,000 distinct CDR3 sequences, roughly 5% seen once. This CDR3 contains 12 residues. The germline V and J ends were trimmed by 3 bases and 1 base, with 3 bases remaining between them. The V gene's germline CDR1 is SGHTA and CDR2 FQGNSA. The receptor was isolated from a male donor with ankylosing spondylitis. V and J are TRBV7-2 and TRBJ1-2; D unresolved. Sequences were obtained from blood, either unsorted or a sorted T cell fraction (not recorded which). This CDR3 is CASSFDNYGYTF. In DNA form, the CDR3 reads TGTGCCAGCAGCTTCGATAACTATGGCTACACCTTC.